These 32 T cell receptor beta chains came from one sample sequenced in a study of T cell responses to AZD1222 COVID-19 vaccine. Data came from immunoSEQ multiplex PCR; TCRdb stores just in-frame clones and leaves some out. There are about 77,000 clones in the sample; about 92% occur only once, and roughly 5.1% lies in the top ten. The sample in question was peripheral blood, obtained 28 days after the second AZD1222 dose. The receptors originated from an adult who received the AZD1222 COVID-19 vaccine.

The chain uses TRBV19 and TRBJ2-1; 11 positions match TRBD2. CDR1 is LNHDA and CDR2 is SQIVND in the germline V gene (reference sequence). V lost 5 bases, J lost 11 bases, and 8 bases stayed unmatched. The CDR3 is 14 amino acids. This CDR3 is CASSASGGLRQQFF. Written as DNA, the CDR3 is TGTGCCAGTAGTGCTAGCGGGGGGTTACGGCAGCAGTTCTTC.

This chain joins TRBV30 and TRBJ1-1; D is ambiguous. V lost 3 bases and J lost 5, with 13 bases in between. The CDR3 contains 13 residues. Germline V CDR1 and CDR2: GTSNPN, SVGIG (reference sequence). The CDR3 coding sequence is TGTGCCTGGAGGGCAGGCCGAGATACTGAAGCTTTCTTT. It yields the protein CAWRAGRDTEAFF.

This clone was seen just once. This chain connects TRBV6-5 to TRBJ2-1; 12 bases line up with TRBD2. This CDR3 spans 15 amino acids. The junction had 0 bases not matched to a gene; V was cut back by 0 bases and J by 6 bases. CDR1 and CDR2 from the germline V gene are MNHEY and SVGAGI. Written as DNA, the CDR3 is TGTGCCAGCAGTTACTCGACTAGCGGGAGCAATGAGCAGTTCTTC. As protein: CASSYSTSGSNEQFF.

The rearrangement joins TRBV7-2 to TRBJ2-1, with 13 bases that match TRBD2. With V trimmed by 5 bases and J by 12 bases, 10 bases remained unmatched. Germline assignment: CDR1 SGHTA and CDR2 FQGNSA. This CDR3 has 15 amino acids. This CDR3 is CASSGGLAGASRQFF. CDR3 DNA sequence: TGTGCCAGCAGCGGAGGACTAGCGGGGGCCAGTAGGCAGTTCTTC.

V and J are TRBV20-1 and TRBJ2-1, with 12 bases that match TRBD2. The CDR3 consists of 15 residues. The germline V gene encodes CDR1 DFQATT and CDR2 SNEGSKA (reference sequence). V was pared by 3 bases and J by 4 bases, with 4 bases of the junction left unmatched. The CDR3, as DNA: TGCAGTGCTAGTCCCCTAGCGGGAGGGTACAATGAGCAGTTCTTC. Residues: CSASPLAGGYNEQFF.

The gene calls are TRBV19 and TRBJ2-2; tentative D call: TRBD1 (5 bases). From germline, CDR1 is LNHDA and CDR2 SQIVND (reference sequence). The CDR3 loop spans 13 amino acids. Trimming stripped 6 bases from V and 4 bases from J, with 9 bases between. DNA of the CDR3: TGTGCCAGTAGACCAGGGTTCACCGGGGAGCTGTTTTTT. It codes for CASRPGFTGELFF. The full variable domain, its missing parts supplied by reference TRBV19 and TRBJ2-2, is DGGITQSPKYLFRKEGQNVTLSCEQNLNHDAMYWYRQDPGQGLRLIYYSQIVNDFQKGDIAEGYSVSREKKESFPLTVTSAQKNPTAFYLCASRPGFTGELFFGEGSRLTVL.

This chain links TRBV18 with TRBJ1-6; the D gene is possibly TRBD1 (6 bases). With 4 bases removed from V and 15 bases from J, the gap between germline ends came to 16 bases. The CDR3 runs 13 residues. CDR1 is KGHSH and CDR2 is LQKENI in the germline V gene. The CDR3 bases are TGTGCCAGCTCACAGGAGGGGGGAGTTCTCCTCCACTTT. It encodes CASSQEGGVLLHF.

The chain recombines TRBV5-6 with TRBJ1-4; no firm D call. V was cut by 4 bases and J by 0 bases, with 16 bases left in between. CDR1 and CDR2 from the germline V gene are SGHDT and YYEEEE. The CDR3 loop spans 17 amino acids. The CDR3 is CASSPRWETATNEKLFF. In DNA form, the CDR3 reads TGTGCCAGCAGCCCTCGGTGGGAAACGGCAACTAATGAAAAACTGTTTTTT.

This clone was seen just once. The CDR3 DNA follows: TGTGTCCTCGAGGGGGGGCCTAATGAAAAACTGTTTTTT. Protein sequence: CVLEGGPNEKLFF. The chain recombines TRBV30 with TRBJ1-4; possibly TRBD1 for D (6 bases). Germline values: CDR1 GTSNPN, CDR2 SVGIG (reference sequence). The length of the CDR3 is 13 residues.

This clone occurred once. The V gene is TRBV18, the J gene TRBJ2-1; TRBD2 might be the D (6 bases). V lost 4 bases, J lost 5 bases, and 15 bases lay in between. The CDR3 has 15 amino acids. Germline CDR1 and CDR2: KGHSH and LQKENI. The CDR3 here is CASSLNSGNHNEQFF. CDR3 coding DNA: TGTGCCAGCTCACTAAATAGCGGTAATCACAATGAGCAGTTCTTC.

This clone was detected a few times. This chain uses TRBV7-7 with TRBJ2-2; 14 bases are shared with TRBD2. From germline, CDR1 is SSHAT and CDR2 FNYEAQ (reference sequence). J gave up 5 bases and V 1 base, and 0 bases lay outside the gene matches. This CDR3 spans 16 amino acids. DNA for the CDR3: TGTGCCAGCAGCTTAGGACTAGCGGGAGGGACCGGGGAGCTGTTTTTT. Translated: CASSLGLAGGTGELFF.

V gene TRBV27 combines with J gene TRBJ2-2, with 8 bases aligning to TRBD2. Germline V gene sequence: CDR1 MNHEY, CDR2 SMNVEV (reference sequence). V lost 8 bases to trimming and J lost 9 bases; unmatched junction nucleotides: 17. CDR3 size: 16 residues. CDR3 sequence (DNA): TGTGCCAGCCGTCTATTTAGCGGGATTAACAGGAGGGAGCTGTTTTTT. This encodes CASRLFSGINRRELFF.

CDR3 sequence: CASSLEHRDHEQYF. In DNA, the CDR3 is TGTGCCAGCAGCTTAGAACACAGGGACCACGAGCAGTACTTC. The V and J genes are TRBV7-2 and TRBJ2-7; weak D call: TRBD1 (6 bases). Trimming shortened V by 1 base and J by 5 bases, and 12 bases separated the two germline ends. Germline CDR1 is SGHTA and CDR2 is FQGNSA. The CDR3 runs to 14 residues.

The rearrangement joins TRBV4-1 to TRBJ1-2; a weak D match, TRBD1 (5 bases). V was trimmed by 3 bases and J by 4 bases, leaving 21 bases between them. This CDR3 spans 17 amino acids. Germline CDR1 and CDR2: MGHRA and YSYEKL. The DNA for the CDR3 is TGCGCCAGCAGCCACCCCAGGGCCGTACGGACCTTCTATGGCTACACCTTC. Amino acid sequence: CASSHPRAVRTFYGYTF.

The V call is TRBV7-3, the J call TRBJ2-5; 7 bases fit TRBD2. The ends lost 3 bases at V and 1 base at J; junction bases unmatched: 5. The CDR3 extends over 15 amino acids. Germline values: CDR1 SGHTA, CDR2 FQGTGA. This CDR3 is CASSFSGGSQETQYF. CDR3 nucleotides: TGTGCCAGCAGCTTTTCGGGGGGTAGCCAAGAGACCCAGTACTTC.

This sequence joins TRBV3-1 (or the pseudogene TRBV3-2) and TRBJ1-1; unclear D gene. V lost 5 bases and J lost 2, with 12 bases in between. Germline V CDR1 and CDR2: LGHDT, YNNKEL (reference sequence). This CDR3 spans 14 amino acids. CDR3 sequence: CASSELQINTEAFF. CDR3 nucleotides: TGTGCCAGCAGCGAACTACAGATTAACACTGAAGCTTTCTTT.

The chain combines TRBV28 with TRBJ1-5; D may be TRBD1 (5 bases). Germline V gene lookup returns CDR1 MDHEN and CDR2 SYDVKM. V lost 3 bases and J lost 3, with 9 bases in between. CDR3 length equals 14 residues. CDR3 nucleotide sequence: TGTGCCAGCAGTTTTACAGGTTTCAATCAGCCCCAGCATTTT. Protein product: CASSFTGFNQPQHF.

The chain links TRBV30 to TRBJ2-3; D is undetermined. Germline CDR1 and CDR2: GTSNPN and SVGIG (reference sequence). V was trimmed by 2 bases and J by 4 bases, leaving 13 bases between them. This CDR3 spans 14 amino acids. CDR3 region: CAWSLGNRADTQYF. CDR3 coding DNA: TGTGCCTGGAGTCTCGGCAACCGGGCAGATACGCAGTATTTT. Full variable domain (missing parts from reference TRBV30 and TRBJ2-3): SQTIHQWPATLVQPVGSPLSLECTVEGTSNPNLYWYRQAAGRGLQLLFYSVGIGQISSEVPQNLSASRPQDRQFILSSKKLLLSDSGFYLCAWSLGNRADTQYFGPGTRLTVL.

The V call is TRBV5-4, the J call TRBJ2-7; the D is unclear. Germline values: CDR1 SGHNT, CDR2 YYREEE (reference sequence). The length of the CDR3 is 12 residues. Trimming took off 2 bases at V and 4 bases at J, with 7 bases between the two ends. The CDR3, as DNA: TGTGCCAGCAGCTTTGAGTTTTACGAGCAGTACTTC. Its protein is CASSFEFYEQYF.

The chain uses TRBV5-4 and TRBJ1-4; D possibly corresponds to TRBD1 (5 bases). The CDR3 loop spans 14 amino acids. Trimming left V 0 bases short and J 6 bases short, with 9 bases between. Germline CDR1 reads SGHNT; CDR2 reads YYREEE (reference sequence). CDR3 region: CASSLGIRDEKLFF. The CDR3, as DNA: TGTGCCAGCAGCTTGGGCATCAGGGATGAAAAACTGTTTTTT.

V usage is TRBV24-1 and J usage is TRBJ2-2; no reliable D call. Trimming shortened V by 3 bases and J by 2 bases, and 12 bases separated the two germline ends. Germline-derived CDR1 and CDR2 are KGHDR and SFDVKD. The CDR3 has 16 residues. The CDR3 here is CATSDPQADNTGELFF. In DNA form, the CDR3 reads TGTGCCACCAGTGATCCTCAGGCCGATAACACCGGGGAGCTGTTTTTT.

The CDR3 region has the DNA TGTGCCAGCAGTGAAATCGGGAACAGGATGAACACTGAAGCTTTCTTT. Amino acids: CASSEIGNRMNTEAFF. The chain joins TRBV25-1 to TRBJ1-1; D possibly corresponds to TRBD1 (5 bases). Looked up from germline, CDR1 is MGHDK and CDR2 is SYGVNS. V gave up 2 bases and J gave up 0 bases, with 13 bases separating them. This CDR3 contains 16 residues.

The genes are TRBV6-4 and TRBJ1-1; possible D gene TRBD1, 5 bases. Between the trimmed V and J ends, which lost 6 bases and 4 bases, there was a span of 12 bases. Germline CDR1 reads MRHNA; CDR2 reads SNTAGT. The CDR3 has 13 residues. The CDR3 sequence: CASRAGGGTEAFF. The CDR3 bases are TGTGCCAGCAGGGCGGGTGGGGGCACTGAAGCTTTCTTT.

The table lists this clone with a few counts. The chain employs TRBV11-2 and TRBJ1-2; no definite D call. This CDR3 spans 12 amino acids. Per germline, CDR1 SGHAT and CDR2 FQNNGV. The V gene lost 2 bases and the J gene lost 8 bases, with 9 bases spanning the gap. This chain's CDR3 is CASSLTSAGYTF. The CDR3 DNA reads TGTGCCAGCAGCTTAACTTCGGCGGGCTACACCTTC.

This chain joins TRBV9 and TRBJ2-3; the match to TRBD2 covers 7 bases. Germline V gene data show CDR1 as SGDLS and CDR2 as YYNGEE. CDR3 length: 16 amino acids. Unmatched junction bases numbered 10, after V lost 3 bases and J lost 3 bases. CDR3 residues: CASSASGLADTDTQYF. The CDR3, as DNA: TGTGCCAGCAGCGCCTCTGGGCTAGCGGATACAGATACGCAGTATTTT.

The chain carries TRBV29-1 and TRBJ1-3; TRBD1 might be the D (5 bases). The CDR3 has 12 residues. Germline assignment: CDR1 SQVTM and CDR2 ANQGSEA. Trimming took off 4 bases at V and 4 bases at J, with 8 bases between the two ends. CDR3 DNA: TGCAGCGTTGTTGGGGGAGGAAACACCATATATTTT. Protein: CSVVGGGNTIYF.

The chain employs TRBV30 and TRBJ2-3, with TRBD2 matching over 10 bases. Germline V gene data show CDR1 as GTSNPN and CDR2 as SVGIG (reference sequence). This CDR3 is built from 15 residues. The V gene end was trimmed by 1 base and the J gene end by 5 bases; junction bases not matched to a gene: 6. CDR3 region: CAWSELAGSVDTQYF. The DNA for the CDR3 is TGTGCCTGGAGTGAACTAGCGGGAAGTGTAGATACGCAGTATTTT.

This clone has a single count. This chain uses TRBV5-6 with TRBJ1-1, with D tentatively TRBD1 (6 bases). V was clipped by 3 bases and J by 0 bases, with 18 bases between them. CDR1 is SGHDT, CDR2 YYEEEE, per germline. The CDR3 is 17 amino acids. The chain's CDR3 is CASSYYDNRAMNTEAFF. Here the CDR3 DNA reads TGTGCCAGCAGCTACTATGACAACAGGGCAATGAACACTGAAGCTTTCTTT.

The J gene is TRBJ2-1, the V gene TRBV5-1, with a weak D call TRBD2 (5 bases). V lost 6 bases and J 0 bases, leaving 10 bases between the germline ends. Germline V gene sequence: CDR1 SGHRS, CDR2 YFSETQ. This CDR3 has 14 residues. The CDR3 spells CASKDSSSYNEQFF. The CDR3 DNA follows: TGCGCCAGCAAGGACTCCAGCTCCTACAATGAGCAGTTCTTC.

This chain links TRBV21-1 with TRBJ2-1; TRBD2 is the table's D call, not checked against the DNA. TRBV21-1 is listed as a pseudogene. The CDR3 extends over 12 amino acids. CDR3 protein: CATSESPNEQFF. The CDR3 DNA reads TGTGCCACCTCGGAGTCTCCGAATGAGCAGTTCTTC.

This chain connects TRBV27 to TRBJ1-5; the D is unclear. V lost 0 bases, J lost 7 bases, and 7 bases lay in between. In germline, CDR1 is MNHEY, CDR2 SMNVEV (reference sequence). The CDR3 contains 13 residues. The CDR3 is CASSLSNEQPQHF. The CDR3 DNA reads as TGTGCCAGCAGTTTATCGAACGAACAGCCCCAGCATTTT.

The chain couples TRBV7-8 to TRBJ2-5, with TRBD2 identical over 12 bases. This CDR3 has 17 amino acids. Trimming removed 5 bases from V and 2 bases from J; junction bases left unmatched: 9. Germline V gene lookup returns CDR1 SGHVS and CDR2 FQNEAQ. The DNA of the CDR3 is TGTGCCAGCAGCCCGGGACTAGCGGGTAACCCTCAAGAGACCCAGTACTTC. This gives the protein CASSPGLAGNPQETQYF.